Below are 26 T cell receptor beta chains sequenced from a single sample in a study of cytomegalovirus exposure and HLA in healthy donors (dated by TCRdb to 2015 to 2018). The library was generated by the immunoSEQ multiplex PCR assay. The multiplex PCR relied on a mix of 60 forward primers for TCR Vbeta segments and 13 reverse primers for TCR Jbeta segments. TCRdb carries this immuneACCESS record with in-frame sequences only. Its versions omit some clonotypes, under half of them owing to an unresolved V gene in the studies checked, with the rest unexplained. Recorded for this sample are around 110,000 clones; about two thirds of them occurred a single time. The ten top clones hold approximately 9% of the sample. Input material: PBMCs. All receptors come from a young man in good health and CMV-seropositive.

CDR3 region: CASSSLAGGTGGANVLTF. The CDR3 nucleotides read TGTGCCAGCAGTTCCCTAGCGGGAGGTACGGGGGGGGCCAACGTCCTGACTTTC. The genes are TRBV28 and TRBJ2-6; 11 positions match TRBD2. Germline V gene data show CDR1 as MDHEN and CDR2 as SYDVKM. The junction had 9 bases not matched to a gene; V was cut back by 4 bases and J by 4 bases. The CDR3 has 18 amino acids.

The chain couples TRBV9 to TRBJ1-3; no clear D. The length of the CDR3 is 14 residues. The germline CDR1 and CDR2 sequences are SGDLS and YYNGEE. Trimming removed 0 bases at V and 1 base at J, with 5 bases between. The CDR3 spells CASSVAFSGNTIYF. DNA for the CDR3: TGTGCCAGCAGCGTAGCTTTTTCTGGAAACACCATATATTTT.

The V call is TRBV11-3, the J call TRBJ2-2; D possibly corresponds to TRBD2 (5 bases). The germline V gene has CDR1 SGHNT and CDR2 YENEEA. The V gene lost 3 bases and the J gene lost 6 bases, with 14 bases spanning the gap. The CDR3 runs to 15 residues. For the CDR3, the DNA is TGTGCCAGCAGCTTCAACCGCGGGCGGTCCGGGGAGCTGTTTTTT. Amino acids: CASSFNRGRSGELFF.

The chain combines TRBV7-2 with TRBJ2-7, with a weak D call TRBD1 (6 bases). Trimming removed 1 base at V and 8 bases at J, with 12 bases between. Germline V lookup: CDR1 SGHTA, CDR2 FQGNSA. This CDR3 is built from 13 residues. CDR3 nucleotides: TGTGCCAGCAGCTTAGGACAGGAGAACAAGCAGTACGTC. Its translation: CASSLGQENKQYV.

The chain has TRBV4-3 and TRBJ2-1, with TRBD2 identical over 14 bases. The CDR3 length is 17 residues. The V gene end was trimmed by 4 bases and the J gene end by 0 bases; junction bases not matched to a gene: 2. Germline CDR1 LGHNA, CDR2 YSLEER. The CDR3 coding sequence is TGCGCCAGCAGCCCTGGGACTAGCGGGAGCTCCTACAATGAGCAGTTCTTC. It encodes CASSPGTSGSSYNEQFF.

The CDR3 DNA sequence: TGTGCCAGCAGTTCCAGACAGACTAATGAAAAACTGTTTTTT. Amino acid sequence: CASSSRQTNEKLFF. The J gene is TRBJ1-4, the V gene TRBV6-6, with D maybe TRBD1 (5 bases). The CDR3 runs to 14 residues. V lost 4 bases to trimming and J lost 2 bases, with 8 bases between them. Germline loops: CDR1 MNHNY, CDR2 SVGAGI (reference sequence).

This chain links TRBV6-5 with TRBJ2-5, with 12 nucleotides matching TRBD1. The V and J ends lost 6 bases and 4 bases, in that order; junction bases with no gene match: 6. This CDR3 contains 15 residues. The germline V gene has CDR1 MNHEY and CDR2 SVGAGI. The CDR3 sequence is CASSRDRGLPETQYF. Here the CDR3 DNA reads TGTGCCAGCAGCCGGGACAGGGGGCTTCCAGAGACCCAGTACTTC.

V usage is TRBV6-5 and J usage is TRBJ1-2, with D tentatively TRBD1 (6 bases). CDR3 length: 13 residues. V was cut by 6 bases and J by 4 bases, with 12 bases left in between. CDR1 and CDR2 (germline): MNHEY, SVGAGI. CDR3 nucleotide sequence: TGTGCCAGCAGGCCGACAGGAATCTATGGCTACACCTTC. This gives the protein CASRPTGIYGYTF.

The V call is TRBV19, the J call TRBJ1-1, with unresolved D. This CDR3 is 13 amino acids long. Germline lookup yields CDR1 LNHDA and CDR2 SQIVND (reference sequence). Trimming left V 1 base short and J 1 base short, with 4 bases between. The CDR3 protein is CASSIAKNTEAFF. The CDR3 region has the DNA TGTGCCAGTAGTATAGCAAAGAACACTGAAGCTTTCTTT.

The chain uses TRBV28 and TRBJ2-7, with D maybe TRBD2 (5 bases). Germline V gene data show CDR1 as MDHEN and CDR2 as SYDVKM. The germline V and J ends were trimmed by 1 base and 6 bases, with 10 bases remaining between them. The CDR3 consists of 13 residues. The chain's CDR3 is CASSLLLGREQYV. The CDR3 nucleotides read TGTGCCAGCAGTTTATTACTAGGGCGCGAGCAGTACGTC.

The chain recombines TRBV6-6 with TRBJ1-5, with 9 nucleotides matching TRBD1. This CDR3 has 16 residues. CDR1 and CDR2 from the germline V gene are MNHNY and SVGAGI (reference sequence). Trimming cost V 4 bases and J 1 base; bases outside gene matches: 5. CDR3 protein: CASSSAGTGSNQPQHF. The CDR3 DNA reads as TGTGCCAGCAGTTCAGCCGGGACAGGGAGCAATCAGCCCCAGCATTTT.

In DNA form, the CDR3 reads TGCAGCGCGGGACAGGGGGATCAGCCCCAGCATTTT. Amino acids: CSAGQGDQPQHF. The V and J genes are TRBV29-1 and TRBJ1-5, with 11 bases identical to TRBD1. The germline V gene encodes CDR1 SQVTM and CDR2 ANQGSEA. The CDR3 consists of 12 residues. Trimming at V came to 7 bases and at J to 5 bases, leaving 1 base not matched to a gene. The whole variable domain, remainder taken from reference TRBV29-1 and TRBJ1-5, is SAVISQKPSRDICQRGTSLTIQCQVDSQVTMMFWYRQQPGQSLTLIATANQGSEATYESGFVIDKFPISRPNLTFSTLTVSNMSPEDSSIYLCSAGQGDQPQHFGDGTRLSIL.

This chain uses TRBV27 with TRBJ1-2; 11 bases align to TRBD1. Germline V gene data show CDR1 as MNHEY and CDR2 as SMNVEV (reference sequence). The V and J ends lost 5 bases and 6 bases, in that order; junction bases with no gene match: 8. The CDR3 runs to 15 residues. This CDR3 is CASSMDRGQRNGYTF. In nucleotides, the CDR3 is TGTGCCAGCAGTATGGACAGGGGGCAACGAAATGGCTACACCTTC.

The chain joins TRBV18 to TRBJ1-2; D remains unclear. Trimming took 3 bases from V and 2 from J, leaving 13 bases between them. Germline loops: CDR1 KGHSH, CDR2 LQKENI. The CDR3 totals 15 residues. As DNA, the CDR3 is TGTGCCAGCTCACCCTTCAGTCTACAGAACTATGGCTACACCTTC. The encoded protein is CASSPFSLQNYGYTF. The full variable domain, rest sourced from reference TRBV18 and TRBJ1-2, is NAGVMQNPRHLVRRRGQEARLRCSPMKGHSHVYWYRQLPEEGLKFMVYLQKENIIDESGMPKERFSAEFPKEGPSILRIQQVVRGDSAAYFCASSPFSLQNYGYTFGSGTRLTVV.

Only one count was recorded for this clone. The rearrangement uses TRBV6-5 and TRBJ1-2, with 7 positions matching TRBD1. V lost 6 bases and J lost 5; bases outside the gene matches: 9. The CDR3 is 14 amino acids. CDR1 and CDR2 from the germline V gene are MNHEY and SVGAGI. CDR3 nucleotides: TGTGCCAGCAGAGGGGACAGTGATGGGTATGGCTACACCTTC. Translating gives CASRGDSDGYGYTF.

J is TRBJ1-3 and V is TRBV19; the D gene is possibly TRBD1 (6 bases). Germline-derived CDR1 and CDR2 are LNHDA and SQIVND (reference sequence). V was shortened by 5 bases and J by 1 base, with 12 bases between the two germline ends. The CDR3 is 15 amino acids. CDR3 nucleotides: TGTGCCAGTAGTGTGATAACAGGGTCTGGAAACACCATATATTTT. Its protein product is CASSVITGSGNTIYF.

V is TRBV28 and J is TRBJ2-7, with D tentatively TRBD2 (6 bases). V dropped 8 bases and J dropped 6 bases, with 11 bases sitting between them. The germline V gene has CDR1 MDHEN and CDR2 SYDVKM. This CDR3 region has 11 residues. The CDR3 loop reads CASRARGEQYV. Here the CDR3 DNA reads TGTGCCAGCCGGGCGCGGGGCGAGCAGTACGTC.

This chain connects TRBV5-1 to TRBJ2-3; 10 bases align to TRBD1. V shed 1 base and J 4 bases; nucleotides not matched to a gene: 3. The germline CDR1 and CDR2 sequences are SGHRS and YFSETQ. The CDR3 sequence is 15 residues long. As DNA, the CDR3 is TGCGCCAGCAGCTTGAGACAGGGGGCCGCAGATACGCAGTATTTT. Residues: CASSLRQGAADTQYF.

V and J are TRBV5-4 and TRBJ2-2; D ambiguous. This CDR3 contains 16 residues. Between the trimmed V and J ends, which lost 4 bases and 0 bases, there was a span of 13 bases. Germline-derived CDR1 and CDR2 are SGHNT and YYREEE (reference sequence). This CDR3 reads CASSPINRANTGELFF. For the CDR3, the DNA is TGTGCCAGCAGCCCCATTAATCGGGCGAACACCGGGGAGCTGTTTTTT. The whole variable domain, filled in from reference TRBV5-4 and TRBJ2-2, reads ETGVTQSPTHLIKTRGQQVTLRCSSQSGHNTVSWYQQALGQGPQFIFQYYREEENGRGNFPPRFSGLQFPNYSSELNVNALELDDSALYLCASSPINRANTGELFFGEGSRLTVL.

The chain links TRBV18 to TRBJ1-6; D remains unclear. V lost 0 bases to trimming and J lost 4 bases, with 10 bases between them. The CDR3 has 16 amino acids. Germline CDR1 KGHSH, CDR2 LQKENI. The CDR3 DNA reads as TGTGCCAGCTCACCACCGAGAGGTGAATATAATTCACCCCTCCACTTT. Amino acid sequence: CASSPPRGEYNSPLHF. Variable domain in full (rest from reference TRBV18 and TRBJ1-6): NAGVMQNPRHLVRRRGQEARLRCSPMKGHSHVYWYRQLPEEGLKFMVYLQKENIIDESGMPKERFSAEFPKEGPSILRIQQVVRGDSAAYFCASSPPRGEYNSPLHFGNGTRLTVT.

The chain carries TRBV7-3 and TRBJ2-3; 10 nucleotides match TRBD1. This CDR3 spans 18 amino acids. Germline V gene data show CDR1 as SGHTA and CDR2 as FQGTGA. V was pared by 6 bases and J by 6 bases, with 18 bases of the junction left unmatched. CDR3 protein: CASSAGQGDSRGLDTQYF. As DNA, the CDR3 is TGTGCCAGCAGTGCAGGACAGGGGGACTCTCGGGGGTTGGATACGCAGTATTTT.

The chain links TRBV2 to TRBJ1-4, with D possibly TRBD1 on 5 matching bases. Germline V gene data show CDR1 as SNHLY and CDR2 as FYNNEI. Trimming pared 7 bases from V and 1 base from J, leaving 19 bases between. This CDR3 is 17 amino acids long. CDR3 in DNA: TGTGCCAGCAATACCTGGGGGGGAGGCGGAACTAATGAAAAACTGTTTTTT. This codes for CASNTWGGGGTNEKLFF.

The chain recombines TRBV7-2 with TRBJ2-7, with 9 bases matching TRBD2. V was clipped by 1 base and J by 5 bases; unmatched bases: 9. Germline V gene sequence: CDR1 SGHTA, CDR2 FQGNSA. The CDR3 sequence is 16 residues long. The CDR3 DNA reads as TGTGCCAGCAGCTTAGATCGTAGCGGGAGTCACAACGAGCAGTACGTC. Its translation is CASSLDRSGSHNEQYV.

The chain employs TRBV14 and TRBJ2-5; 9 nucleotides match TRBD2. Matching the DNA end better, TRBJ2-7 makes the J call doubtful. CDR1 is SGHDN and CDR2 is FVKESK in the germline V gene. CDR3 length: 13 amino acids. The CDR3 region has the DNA TGTGCCAGCCCCGGGACTAGCAGTCTCGAGCAGTACTTC. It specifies CASPGTSSLEQYF.

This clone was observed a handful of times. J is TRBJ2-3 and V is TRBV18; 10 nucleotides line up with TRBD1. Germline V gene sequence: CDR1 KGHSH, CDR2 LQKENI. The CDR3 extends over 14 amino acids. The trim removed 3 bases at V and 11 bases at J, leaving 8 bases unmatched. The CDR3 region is CASSPFGRDRGQYF. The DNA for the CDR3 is TGTGCCAGCTCACCCTTCGGCCGGGACAGGGGGCAGTATTTT.

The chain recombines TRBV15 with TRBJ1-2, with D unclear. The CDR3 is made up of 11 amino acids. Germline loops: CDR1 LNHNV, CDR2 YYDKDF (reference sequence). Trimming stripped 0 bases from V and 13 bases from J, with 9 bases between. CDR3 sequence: CATSREGPVTF. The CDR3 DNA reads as TGTGCCACCAGCAGAGAGGGCCCCGTCACCTTC.